The sequence of this T cell receptor beta chain was determined in a study of post-analysis software for immune sequencing data (dated by TCRdb to between 2014 and 2017). Turning to the overall study: The recorded disease courses included relapsing-remitting, secondary progressive and progressive-relapsing multiple sclerosis, and some patients had no subtype annotation. Patient repertoires were compared against roughly 12 previously published healthy control repertoires from donors aged about 6 to 26 years. A subset of samples was prepared in parallel using single-end sample barcoding, then pooled and co-amplified after Illumina adapter ligation.

Study-level results and caveats: Direct clustering with F measure revealed strong co-clustering of samples prepared in the same batch, which led to a batch-effect correction. Patients showed significantly higher frequencies than controls for five TRBV segments, among them TRBV5-6, TRBV5-1 and TRBV20-1. Multiple sclerosis patients had significantly lower normalized Chao1 diversity than controls, a result that suggests substantial peripheral T-cell clonal expansion. The multiple sclerosis patient group was slightly younger than the control group.

The CDR3 has 16 amino acids, counting the end cysteine and phenylalanine. The retained sequence is limited to the CDR3, 48 bases, with the frame set at the first base. Via the germline V gene, CDR1 is MNHEY and CDR2 SVGAGI. V is shortened by 0 bases, J by 0 bases, and the region joining them spans 11 bases. TCR beta repertoires were profiled from peripheral blood of more than ten young patients with multiple sclerosis to demonstrate the VDJtools post-analysis software. The multiple sclerosis patients were children and adolescents between about 6 and 16 years of age. This clonotype was picked up a small number of times. Its antigen is currently not known. No much larger clonotype is one base removed from it; base qualities were not supplied. Library preparation was by PCR. The sequencing machine was an Illumina HiSeq 2500. To reduce PCR and sequencing biases, unique molecular identifiers were built into the TCR beta cDNA libraries. Per 1 to 10 million input T cells, roughly 500,000 cDNA molecules were obtained, such that each molecule approximated one T cell. The patient libraries were prepared and sequenced using the same protocol as the earlier healthy control dataset. Within a given batch, samples were prepared together, multiplexed and sequenced on the same HiSeq lane. From the authors' description of their analysis: Raw barcoded reads were processed with MIGEC, discarding single-read molecular identifier groups before consensus assembly and CDR3 extraction. Clonotype tables were post-analysed with VDJtools, normalizing diversity by down-sampling all datasets to the smallest sample size. To correct batch-related cross-sample contamination, repertoire overlap clustering matched CDR3 amino acid sequences but not nucleotide sequences. TCRdb reworked the public reads: Q25 trimming with fastp, MiXCR clone assembly, productive beta chains retained. Records with the same CDR3 protein are collapsed into one entry carrying the most frequent genes and DNA. None of the V and J calls come from the authors' own analysis; TCRdb made them. The sample has roughly 700,000 distinct CDR3 sequences on record, just under 30% of them singletons. The ten largest clonotypes hold 0.56% of the sample.

Specimen: blood. The sequence was collected from a girl aged 10-17 years with multiple sclerosis. This chain joins TRBV6-5 to TRBJ1-1; the D gene identity is not certain. This receptor has the CDR3 CASSYSGNSLNTEAFF. Read as DNA, the sequence is TGTGCCAGCAGTTACTCCGGGAACAGCCTGAACACTGAAGCTTTCTTT.